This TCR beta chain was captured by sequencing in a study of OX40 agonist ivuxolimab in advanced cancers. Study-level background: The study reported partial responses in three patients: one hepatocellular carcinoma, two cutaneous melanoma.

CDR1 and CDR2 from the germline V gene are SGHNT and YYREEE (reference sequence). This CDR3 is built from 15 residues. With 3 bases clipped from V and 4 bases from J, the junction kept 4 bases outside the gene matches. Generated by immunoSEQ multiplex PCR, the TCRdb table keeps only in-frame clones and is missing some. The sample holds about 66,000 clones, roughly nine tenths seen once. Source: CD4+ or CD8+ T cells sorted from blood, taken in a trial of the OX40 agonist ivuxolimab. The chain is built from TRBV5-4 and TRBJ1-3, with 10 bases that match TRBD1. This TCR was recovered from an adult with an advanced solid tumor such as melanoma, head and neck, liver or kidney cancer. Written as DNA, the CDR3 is TGTGCCAGCAGCTCCTGGGACAGGGGAGGAAACACCATATATTTT. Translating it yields CASSSWDRGGNTIYF.